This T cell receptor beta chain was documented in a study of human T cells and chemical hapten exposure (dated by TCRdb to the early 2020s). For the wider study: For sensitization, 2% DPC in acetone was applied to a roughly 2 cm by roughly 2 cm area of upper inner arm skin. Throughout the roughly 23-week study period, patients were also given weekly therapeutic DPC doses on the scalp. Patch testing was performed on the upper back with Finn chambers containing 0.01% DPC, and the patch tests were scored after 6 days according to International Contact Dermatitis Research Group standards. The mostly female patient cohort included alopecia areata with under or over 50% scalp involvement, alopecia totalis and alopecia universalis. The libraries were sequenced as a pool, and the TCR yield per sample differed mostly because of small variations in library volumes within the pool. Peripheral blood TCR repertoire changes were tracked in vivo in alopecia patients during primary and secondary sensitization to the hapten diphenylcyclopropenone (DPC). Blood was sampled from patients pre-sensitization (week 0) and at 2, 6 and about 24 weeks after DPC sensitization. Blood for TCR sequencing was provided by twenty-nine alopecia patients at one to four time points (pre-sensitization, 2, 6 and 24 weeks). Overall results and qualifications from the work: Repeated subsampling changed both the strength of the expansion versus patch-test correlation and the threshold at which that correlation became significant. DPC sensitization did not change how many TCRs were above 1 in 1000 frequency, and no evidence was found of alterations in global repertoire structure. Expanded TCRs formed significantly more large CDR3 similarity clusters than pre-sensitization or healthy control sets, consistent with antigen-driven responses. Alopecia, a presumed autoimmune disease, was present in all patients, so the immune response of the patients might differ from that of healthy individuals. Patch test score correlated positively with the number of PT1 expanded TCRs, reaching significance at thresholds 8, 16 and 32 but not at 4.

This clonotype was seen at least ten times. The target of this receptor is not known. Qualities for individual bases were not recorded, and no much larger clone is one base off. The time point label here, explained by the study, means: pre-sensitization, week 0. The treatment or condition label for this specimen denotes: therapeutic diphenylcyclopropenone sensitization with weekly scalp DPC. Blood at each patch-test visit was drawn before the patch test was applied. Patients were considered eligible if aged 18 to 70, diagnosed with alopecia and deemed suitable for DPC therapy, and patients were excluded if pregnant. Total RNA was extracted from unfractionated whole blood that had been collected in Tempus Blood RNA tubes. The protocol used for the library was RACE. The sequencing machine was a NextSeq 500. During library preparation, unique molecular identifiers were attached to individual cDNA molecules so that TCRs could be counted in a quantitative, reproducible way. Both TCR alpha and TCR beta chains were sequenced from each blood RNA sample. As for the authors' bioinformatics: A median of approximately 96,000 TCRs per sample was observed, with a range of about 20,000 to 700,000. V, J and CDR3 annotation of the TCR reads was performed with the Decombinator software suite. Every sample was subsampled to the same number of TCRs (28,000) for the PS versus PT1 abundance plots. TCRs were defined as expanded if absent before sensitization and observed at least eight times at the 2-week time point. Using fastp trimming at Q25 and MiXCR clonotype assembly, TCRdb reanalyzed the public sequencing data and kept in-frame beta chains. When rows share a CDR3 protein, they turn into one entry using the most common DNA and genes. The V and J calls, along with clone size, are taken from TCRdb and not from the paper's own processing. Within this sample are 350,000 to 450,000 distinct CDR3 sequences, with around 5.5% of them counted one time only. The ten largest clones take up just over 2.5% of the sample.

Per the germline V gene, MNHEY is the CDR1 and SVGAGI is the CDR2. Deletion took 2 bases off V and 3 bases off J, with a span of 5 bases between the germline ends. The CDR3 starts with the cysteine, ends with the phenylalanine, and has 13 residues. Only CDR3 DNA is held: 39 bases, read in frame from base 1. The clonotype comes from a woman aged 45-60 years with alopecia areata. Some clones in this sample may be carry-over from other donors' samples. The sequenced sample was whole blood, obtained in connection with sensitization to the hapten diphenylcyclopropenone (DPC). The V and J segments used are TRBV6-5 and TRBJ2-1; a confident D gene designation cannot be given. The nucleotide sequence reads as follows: TGTGCCAGCAGTTACGGCCGCTACAATGAGCAGTTCTTC. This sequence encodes CASSYGRYNEQFF.